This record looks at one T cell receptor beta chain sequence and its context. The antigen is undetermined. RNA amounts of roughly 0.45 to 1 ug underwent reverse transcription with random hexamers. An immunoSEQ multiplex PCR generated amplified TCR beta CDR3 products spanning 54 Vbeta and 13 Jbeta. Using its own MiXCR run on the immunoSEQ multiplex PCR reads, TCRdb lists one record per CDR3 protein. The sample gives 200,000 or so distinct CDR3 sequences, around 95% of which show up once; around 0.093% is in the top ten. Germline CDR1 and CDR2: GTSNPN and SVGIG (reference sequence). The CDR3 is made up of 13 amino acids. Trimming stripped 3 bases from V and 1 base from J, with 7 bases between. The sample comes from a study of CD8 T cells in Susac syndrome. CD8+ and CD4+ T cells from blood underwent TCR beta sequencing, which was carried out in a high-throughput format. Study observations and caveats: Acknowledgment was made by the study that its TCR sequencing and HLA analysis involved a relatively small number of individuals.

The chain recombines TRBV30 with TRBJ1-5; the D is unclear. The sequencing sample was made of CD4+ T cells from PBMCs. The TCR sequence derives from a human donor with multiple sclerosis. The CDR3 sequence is CAWRPKSNQPQHF. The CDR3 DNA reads TGTGCCTGGAGGCCGAAGAGCAATCAGCCCCAGCATTTT.